This is a list of T cell receptor beta chains from one sample in a study of graft-versus-host responses after intestinal transplantation. What these receptors recognize is not known. The repertoire was sequenced with immunoSEQ multiplex PCR; TCRdb's copy has only in-frame clones and lacks some. Here the sample spans approximately 80,000 clones, 70% to 90% being singletons. The specimen was unstimulated CD4+ T cells sorted from spleen or lymph node cells, collected before intestinal transplant. These receptors were taken from a human donor who received an intestinal transplant. Both conserved end residues are part of each CDR3.

v_call: TRBV30
cdr3_aa: CAWSTHSGANVLTF

v_call: TRBV29-1
cdr3_aa: CSVAARRPPYEQYF

v_call: TRBV5-4
cdr3_aa: CASSSTGQGFGSEKLFF

v_call: TRBV5-5
cdr3_aa: CASSPAPQGTGEQYF

v_call: TRBV6-5
cdr3_aa: CASIEITGAYEQYF

v_call: TRBV9
cdr3_aa: CASSVSTGNYGYTF

v_call: TRBV5-1
cdr3_aa: CASSLVAEAYYGYTF

v_call: TRBV7-9
cdr3_aa: CASSLEGGEKLFF

v_call: TRBV28
cdr3_aa: CASSLSLSGQQPQHF

v_call: TRBV5-1
cdr3_aa: CASSYILGTGALSYEQYF

v_call: TRBV2
cdr3_aa: CASSEGGGTEAFF

v_call: TRBV28
cdr3_aa: CASSLSGPSDSYEQYF

v_call: TRBV7-8
cdr3_aa: CASTDAGGDGYTF

v_call: TRBV27
cdr3_aa: CASSLSWRTSSYEQYF

v_call: TRBV10-1
cdr3_aa: CASSSGTGAGANVLTF

v_call: TRBV5-1
cdr3_aa: CASSLGQGGINSPLHF

v_call: TRBV5-1
cdr3_aa: CASSLAAANTEAFF

v_call: TRBV18
cdr3_aa: CASSPLSGGQNTEAFF

v_call: TRBV10-3
cdr3_aa: CAISILAGSSDTQYF

v_call: TRBV5-6
cdr3_aa: CASSLVILAGVPRWEQFF

v_call: TRBV28
cdr3_aa: CASSLQRPRGEQFF

v_call: TRBV7-8
cdr3_aa: CASSLDGAASGNTIYF

v_call: TRBV5-4
cdr3_aa: CASSSTSRTLYNEQFF

v_call: TRBV6-1
cdr3_aa: CASSVKGSRTEAFF

v_call: TRBV29-1
cdr3_aa: CSAMRDRGTDTQYF

v_call: TRBV5-1
cdr3_aa: CASSLAQGVYGYTF

v_call: TRBV6-5
cdr3_aa: CASSYTGHGNSPLHF

v_call: TRBV10-3
cdr3_aa: CAIRAEGRRGQYF

v_call: TRBV9
cdr3_aa: CASSPMTGLNTEAFF

v_call: TRBV19
cdr3_aa: CASSIAVRHGYTF

v_call: TRBV7-3
cdr3_aa: CASSSSHGELFF

v_call: TRBV2
cdr3_aa: CASKAVANEQFF

v_call: TRBV7-2
cdr3_aa: CASTYRTGTIEQFF

v_call: TRBV29-1
cdr3_aa: CSVGQGNTGELFF

v_call: TRBV6-1
cdr3_aa: CASSSGTGGGQPQHF